This TCR beta chain was sequenced during a study of T cell changes during pregnancy in multiple sclerosis. V gave up 1 base and J gave up 7 bases; unmatched junction bases: 13. Germline CDR1 LGHNA, CDR2 YNFKEQ. CDR3 size: 18 residues. The table came from immunoSEQ multiplex PCR; TCRdb's copy has only in-frame clones and leaves some out. The sample lists around 40,000 clones, 89% occurring once. The sample holds one count of this clone. This clonotype was sampled from a female donor with multiple sclerosis, enrolled in a pregnancy study. Source: CD4+ T cells from peripheral blood mononuclear cells, taken in the first trimester of pregnancy. The V gene is TRBV4-2, the J gene TRBJ2-1; TRBD2 agrees at 10 bases. CDR3 protein: CASSQVLLAGPGGNEQFF. For the CDR3, the DNA is TGTGCCAGCAGCCAAGTCTTACTAGCGGGACCCGGGGGGAATGAGCAGTTCTTC.